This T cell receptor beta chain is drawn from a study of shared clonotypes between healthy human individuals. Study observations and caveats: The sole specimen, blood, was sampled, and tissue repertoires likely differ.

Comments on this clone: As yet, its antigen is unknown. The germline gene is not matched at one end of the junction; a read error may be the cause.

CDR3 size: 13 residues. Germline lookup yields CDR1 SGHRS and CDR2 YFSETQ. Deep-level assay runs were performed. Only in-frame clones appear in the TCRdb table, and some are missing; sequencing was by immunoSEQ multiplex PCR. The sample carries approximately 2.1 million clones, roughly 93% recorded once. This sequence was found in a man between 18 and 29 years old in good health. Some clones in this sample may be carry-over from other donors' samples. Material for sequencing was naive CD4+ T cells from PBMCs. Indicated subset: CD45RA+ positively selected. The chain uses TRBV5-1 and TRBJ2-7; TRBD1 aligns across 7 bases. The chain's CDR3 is CASSLDLRDRALF. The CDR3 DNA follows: TGCGCCAGCAGCTTGGACCTCCGAGACAGGGCCCTCTTC.